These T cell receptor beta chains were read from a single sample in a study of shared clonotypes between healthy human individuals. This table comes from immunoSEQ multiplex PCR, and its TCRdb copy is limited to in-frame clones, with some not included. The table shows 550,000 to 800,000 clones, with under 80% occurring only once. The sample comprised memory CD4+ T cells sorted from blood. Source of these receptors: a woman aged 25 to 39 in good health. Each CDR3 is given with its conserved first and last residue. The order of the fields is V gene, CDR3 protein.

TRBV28,CASSSGGVRNEQFF
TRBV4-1,CASSRPGTPPFF
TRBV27,CASRGGGAGVNNEQFF
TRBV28,CASSSPTGPGQFF
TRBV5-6,CASRVDRVNQPQHF
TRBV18,CASSEQMGLDTDTQYF
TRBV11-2,CASSLVVAGQETQYF
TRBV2,CASSAVRGQGYNEQFF
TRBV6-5,CASSYSRTAWGYTF
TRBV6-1,CASSTRQGSDTQYF
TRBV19,CASRKGLGNQPQHF
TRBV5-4,CASSLPTVGVSTDTQYF
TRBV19,CASSGSQGQPQHF
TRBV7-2,CASSLQGKDEQYF
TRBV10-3,CAISESSGDWNEQYF
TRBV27,CASSLVSDVRWEQFF
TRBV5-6,CASSLGAREWETQYF
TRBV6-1,CASSEGVGLAGLQETQYF
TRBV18,CASSPATSNEQFF
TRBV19,CASSIGGTYNEQFF
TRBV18,CASSPRAADGYTF
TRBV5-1,CASSLPTGQGYEQYF
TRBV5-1,CASSPYFPPDTQYF
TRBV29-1,CSGRDTAYEQYF
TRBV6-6,CASTRGQYNEQFF
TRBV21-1,CASSKGEVAGASYEQYF
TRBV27,CASSSRRYTEAFF
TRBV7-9,CASSLGAIKLFF
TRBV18,CASSVLAGGPRDEQYF
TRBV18,CASSPTTKETNEKLFF
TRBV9,CASSVGLSLTPGQYF